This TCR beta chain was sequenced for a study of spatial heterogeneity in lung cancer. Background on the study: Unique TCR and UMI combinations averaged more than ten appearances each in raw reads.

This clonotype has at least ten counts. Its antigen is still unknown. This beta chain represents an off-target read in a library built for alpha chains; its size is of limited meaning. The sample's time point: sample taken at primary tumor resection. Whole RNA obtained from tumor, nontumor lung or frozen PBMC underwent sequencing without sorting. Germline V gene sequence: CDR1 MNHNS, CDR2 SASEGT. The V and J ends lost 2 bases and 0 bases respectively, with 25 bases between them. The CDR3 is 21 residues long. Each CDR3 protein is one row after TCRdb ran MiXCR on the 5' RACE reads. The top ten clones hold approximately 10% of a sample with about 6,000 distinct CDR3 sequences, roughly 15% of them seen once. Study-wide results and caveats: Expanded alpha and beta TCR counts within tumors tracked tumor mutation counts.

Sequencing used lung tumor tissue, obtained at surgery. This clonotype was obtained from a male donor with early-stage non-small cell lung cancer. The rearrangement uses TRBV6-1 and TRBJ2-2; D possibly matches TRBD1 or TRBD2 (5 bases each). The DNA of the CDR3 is TGTGCCAGCAGTGAAAACCCCTTTCGACTTACTAGGGGCGCGAACACCGGGGAGCTGTTTTTT. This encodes CASSENPFRLTRGANTGELFF.